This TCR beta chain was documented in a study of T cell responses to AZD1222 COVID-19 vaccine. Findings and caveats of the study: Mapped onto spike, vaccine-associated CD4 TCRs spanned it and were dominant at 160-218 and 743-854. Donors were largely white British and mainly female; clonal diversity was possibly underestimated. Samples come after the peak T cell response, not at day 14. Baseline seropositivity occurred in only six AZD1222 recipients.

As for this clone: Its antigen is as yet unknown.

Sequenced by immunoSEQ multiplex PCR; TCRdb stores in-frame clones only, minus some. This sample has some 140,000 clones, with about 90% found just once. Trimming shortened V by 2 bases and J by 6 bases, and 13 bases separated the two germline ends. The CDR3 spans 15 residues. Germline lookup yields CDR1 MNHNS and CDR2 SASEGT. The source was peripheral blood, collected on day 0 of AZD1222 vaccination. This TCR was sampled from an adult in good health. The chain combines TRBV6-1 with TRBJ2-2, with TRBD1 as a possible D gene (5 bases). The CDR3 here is CASSEPRDRPGELFF. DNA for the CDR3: TGTGCCAGCAGTGAACCCAGGGATCGGCCCGGGGAGCTGTTTTTT.